The rows below give T cell receptor beta chains drawn from one sample of a study of glioma-infiltrating T cells. TCRdb independently ran MiXCR on the multiplex PCR reads; one entry per CDR3 protein. The repertoire holds 170,000 or so distinct CDR3 sequences, with about 46% as singletons. The sequenced sample was glioma tissue, nonneoplastic brain tissue, or PBMCs (not recorded which). These receptor sequences come from a human donor with low-grade glioma or glioblastoma, undergoing nonglioma brain surgery, or in good health (not recorded which). Each CDR3 is given with its conserved first and last residue. The D gene is left open where the match is weak. Clone size, where shown, is once, few, many, or a class for clones that have expanded.

>.|TRBJ1-6|TRBV12-3/TRBV12-4|.
TGTGCCAGCAGAGCCTCTGGGGTGAGTAATTCACCCCTCCACTTT
CASRASGVSNSPLHF
>.|TRBJ2-6|TRBV18|TRBD1
TGTGCCAGCTCGTCAGGGACAGCTTGGGCCAACGTCCTGACTTTC
CASSSGTAWANVLTF
>many|TRBJ2-7|TRBV20-1|.
TGCAGTGCTAGAGATGGCGCGGGTCCCGGGTCGACCTACGAGCAGTACTTC
CSARDGAGPGSTYEQYF
>many|TRBJ2-2|TRBV5-1|TRBD2
TGCGCCAGCAGCGGGGACTACCCCAACACCGGGGAGCTGTTTTTT
CASSGDYPNTGELFF
>many|TRBJ2-1|TRBV7-2|.
TGTGCCAGCAGCTACCGAAGCCTTAGCAGCTACTCCTACAATGAGCAGTTCTTC
CASSYRSLSSYSYNEQFF
>.|TRBJ2-7|TRBV30|TRBD1
TGTGCCTGGAAACGAAGGACAGGGTGGGACGAGCAGTACTTC
CAWKRRTGWDEQYF
>.|TRBJ2-7|TRBV6-5|.
TGTGCCAGCAGTTACTCTATAGCGGTAGGGGTCCGCTACGAGCAGTACTTC
CASSYSIAVGVRYEQYF
>.|TRBJ2-7|TRBV7-2|.
TGTGCCAGCAGCTTCATTTCCCAAAACTGGCCCTACGAGCAGTACTTC
CASSFISQNWPYEQYF
>few|TRBJ2-3|TRBV14|TRBD2
TGTGCCAGCAGCCAACTGACTAGCAGTTATACGAATACGCAGTATTTT
CASSQLTSSYTNTQYF
>many|TRBJ1-1|TRBV29-1|.
TGCAGCGTTGATGGTGGGAAGGGAGCTTTCTTT
CSVDGGKGAFF
>many|TRBJ2-7|TRBV6-1|.
TGTGCCAGCAGTGCGGGAGACGAGCAGTACTTC
CASSAGDEQYF
>.|TRBJ2-1|TRBV20-1|TRBD2
TGCAGTGCCTCGACGGGAGGGACAAATGAGAAGTTCTTC
CSASTGGTNEKFF
>.|TRBJ2-7|TRBV6-2/TRBV6-3|TRBD2
TGTGCCAGCAAAATAGCGGGCTACTACGAGCAGTACTTC
CASKIAGYYEQYF
>.|TRBJ2-2|TRBV2|.
TGTGCCAGCAGTGAGACGGGGACGAACACCGGGGAGCTGTTTTTT
CASSETGTNTGELFF
>.|TRBJ1-1|TRBV10-1|.
TGCGCCAGCAGTGGCAACAGTACCACTGAAGCTTTGTTT
CASSGNSTTEALF
>.|TRBJ2-3|TRBV2|TRBD1
TGTGCCAGCAGTTCCGGGACAGGGGAACCAGATACGCAGTATTTT
CASSSGTGEPDTQYF
>.|TRBJ1-5|TRBV27|.
TGTGCCAGCAGTTTCTATGTAAATCAGCCCAAGCATTTT
CASSFYVNQPKHF
>many|TRBJ2-5|TRBV20-1|.
TGCAGTGCTATGACGGGCCAAGAGACCCAGTACTTC
CSAMTGQETQYF
>.|TRBJ1-1|TRBV7-9|.
TGTGCCAGCATCTCCGGTAACACTGAAGCTTTCTTT
CASISGNTEAFF
>many|TRBJ2-7|TRBV20-1|.
TGCAGTGCCCAGACAGGAGTTGGATACGAGCAGTACTTC
CSAQTGVGYEQYF
>.|TRBJ2-5|TRBV14|TRBD1
TGTGCCAGCAGCCAATACTTGGGACAGGGACGAGAGACCCAGTACTTC
CASSQYLGQGRETQYF
>many|TRBJ1-1|TRBV4-1|.
TGCGCCAGCAGCCAATCCCCAGGGCACACTGAAGCTTTCTTT
CASSQSPGHTEAFF
>.|TRBJ1-2|TRBV7-9|TRBD1
TGTGCCAGCAGCCACGGGACAGGGGATGGCTACACCTTC
CASSHGTGDGYTF
>many|TRBJ1-6|TRBV6-1|TRBD1
TGTGCCAGCAGTTCGGGACAGTCTGCAATCAATTCACCCCTCCACTTT
CASSSGQSAINSPLHF
>.|TRBJ2-1|TRBV6-2/TRBV6-3|TRBD2
TGTGCCAGCAGCAGATCTAGCGGGAGTGTCGGTGAGCAGTTCTTC
CASSRSSGSVGEQFF
>many|TRBJ1-1|TRBV7-2|.
TGTGCCAGCAGCATGGACGGGAACACTGAAGCTTTCTTT
CASSMDGNTEAFF
>few|TRBJ2-1|TRBV12-3/TRBV12-4|TRBD2
TGTGCCAGCAGTTTGGCCGCTAGCGGGACTCAGGTTAAGCAGTTCTTC
CASSLAASGTQVKQFF
>few|TRBJ1-1|TRBV19|.
TGTGCCAGTAGTCGACAAAGGACAGTAGGGCCTCCTTTCTTT
CASSRQRTVGPPFF
>.|TRBJ1-6|TRBV19|.
TGTGCCAGTTGTCAGCCGATTCTCAAAAATTCACCCCTCCACTTT
CASCQPILKNSPLHF
>many|TRBJ2-7|TRBV2|.
TGTGCCAGCACCCGGGACTACGAGCAGTACTTC
CASTRDYEQYF
>.|TRBJ2-5|TRBV29-1|TRBD1
TGCAGCGTCGGACAGGGGTTTCCAGAGACCCAGTACTTC
CSVGQGFPETQYF
>few|TRBJ1-5|TRBV28|TRBD1
TGTGCCAGCAGAGGACAGGGAGTTCAGCCCCAGCATTTT
CASRGQGVQPQHF
>few|TRBJ1-6|TRBV28|.
TGTGCCAGCAGATGCCTTAAGGGGGGCGGCTCACCCCTCCACTTT
CASRCLKGGGSPLHF
>medium-sized|TRBJ2-1|TRBV24-1|TRBD2
TGTGCCACCAACTCGGGGGGTGGCCTTAGGACTGAGCAGTTCTTC
CATNSGGGLRTEQFF
>many|TRBJ1-5|TRBV20-1|.
TGCAGTGCTAGAGACCGCGCCTTAGGCGAGTATAGCAATCAGCCCCAGCATTTT
CSARDRALGEYSNQPQHF
>.|TRBJ2-1|TRBV5-4|.
TGTGCCAGCACCACCTTTGGCGGAAGCTACTACAATGAGCAGTTCTTC
CASTTFGGSYYNEQFF
>many|TRBJ2-7|TRBV28|TRBD1
TGTGCCAGCGGTGCTACGGGACAGGCGTCCTACGAGCAGTACTTC
CASGATGQASYEQYF
>many|TRBJ1-5|TRBV28|.
TGTGCCAGCAGTTTATTAACAGATAGTCAGCCCCAGCATTTT
CASSLLTDSQPQHF
>.|TRBJ2-5|TRBV6-2/TRBV6-3|.
TGTGCCAGCAGTTTGATCTGGAGACAGACCCAGTACTTC
CASSLIWRQTQYF
>.|TRBJ2-7|TRBV19|.
TGTGCCAGTAGTAGGGCAGTCAGCTCCTACGAGCAGTACTTC
CASSRAVSSYEQYF
>many|TRBJ1-1|TRBV2|.
TGTGCCAGCAGCACAGACAGTCCCACTGAAGCTTTCTTT
CASSTDSPTEAFF
>.|TRBJ1-5|TRBV3-1|.
TGTGCCAGCAGCTCCCAAGGGGAGCCCCAGCATTTT
CASSSQGEPQHF
>few|TRBJ1-4|TRBV3-1|.
TGTGCCAGCAGCCAATTTAGAGGGGACGGTGAAAAACTGTTTTTT
CASSQFRGDGEKLFF
>many|TRBJ2-3|TRBV20-1|.
TGCAGTGCTAGGGCTGGGCAGGAAGATACGCAGTATTTT
CSARAGQEDTQYF
>few|TRBJ2-7|TRBV12-5|TRBD1
TGTGCTAGTGGTTTGGACACAGGGGGCGAGCAGTACTTC
CASGLDTGGEQYF
>.|TRBJ1-3|TRBV29-1|.
TGCAGCGTTGTTGCGTCATCCTCTGGAAACACCATATATTTT
CSVVASSSGNTIYF
>few|TRBJ2-7|TRBV19|.
TGTGCCAGTAGTCGGACAGTCTCCTACGAGCAGTACTTC
CASSRTVSYEQYF
>many|TRBJ1-1|TRBV28|.
TGTGCCAGCAGTCGGAGCGGGATTCAGAACACTGAAGCTTTCTTT
CASSRSGIQNTEAFF
>many|TRBJ2-3|TRBV6-6|.
TGTGCCAGCAGTTACGCCCAAAGAGATACGCAGTATTTT
CASSYAQRDTQYF
>.|TRBJ2-7|TRBV6-1|.
TGTGCCAGCAGCGAAATATCGACCTCCTACGAGCAGTACTTC
CASSEISTSYEQYF
>many|TRBJ1-5|TRBV20-1|TRBD1
TGCAGTGCTAGTGGGAGGGACAGGGGGCGTCAGCCCCAGCATTTT
CSASGRDRGRQPQHF
>many|TRBJ2-3|TRBV27|.
TGTGCCAGCAGTTCCCCGGGACCGAGCACAGATACGCAGTATTTT
CASSSPGPSTDTQYF
>.|TRBJ1-5|TRBV19|.
TGTGACAGTAGTATAGATCACGGCCAGCCCCAGCATTTT
CDSSIDHGQPQHF
>.|TRBJ2-3|TRBV29-1|.
TGCAGCGTTGATAGGGGTAGAAGCACAGATACGCAGTATTTT
CSVDRGRSTDTQYF
>many|TRBJ1-1|TRBV6-1|TRBD1
TGTGCCAGCAGACCGCAGACAGGGTCGGACACTGAAGCTTTCTTT
CASRPQTGSDTEAFF
>.|TRBJ2-7|TRBV20-1|.
TGCAGTGCTAGTTTTGGGCTTACGTCCTACGAGCAGTACTTC
CSASFGLTSYEQYF
>many|TRBJ1-2|TRBV25-1|.
TGTGCCAGTGGAACAGCCCCCTATGGCTACACCTTC
CASGTAPYGYTF
>.|TRBJ2-5|TRBV20-1|.
TGCAGTGCCCAAAACCAAGAGACCCATTACTTT
CSAQNQETHYF
>many|TRBJ2-7|TRBV7-9|.
TGTGCCAGCAGGACAATTGAATCCTACGAGCAGTACTTC
CASRTIESYEQYF